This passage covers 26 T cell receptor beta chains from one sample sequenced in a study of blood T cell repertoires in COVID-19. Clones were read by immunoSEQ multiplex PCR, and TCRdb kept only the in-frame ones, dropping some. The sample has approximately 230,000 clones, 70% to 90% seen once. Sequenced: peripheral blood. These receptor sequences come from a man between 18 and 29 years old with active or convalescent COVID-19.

CDR3 residues: CASSPGGAGNQPQHF. CDR3 sequence (DNA): TGTGCCAGCAGTCCAGGGGGCGCGGGCAATCAGCCCCAGCATTTT. The chain carries TRBV27 and TRBJ1-5; 8 bases fit TRBD1. Germline CDR1 MNHEY, CDR2 SMNVEV (reference sequence). V lost 5 bases and J lost 2; bases outside the gene matches: 5. This CDR3 region has 15 residues.

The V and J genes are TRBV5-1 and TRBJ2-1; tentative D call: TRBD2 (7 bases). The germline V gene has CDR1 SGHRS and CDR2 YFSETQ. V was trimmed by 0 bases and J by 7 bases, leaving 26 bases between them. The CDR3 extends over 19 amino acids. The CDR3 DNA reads TGCGCCAGCAGCTTGGAAGCAATAAGGGGCGGGGGCGCCGGGAATGAGCAGTTCTTC. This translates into CASSLEAIRGGGAGNEQFF.

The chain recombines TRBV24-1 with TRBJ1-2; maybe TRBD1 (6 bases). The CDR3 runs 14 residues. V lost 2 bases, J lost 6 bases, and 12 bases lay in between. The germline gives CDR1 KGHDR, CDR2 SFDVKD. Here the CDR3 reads CATSDSGDLDGYTF. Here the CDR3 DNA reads TGTGCCACCAGTGATTCAGGGGATCTCGATGGCTACACCTTC.

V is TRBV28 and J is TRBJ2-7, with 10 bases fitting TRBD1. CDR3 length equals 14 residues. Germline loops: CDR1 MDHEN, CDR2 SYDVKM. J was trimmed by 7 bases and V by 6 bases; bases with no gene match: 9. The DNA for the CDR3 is TGTGCCAGCAGGAGGGACAGGGGAATAGGGGAGCAGTACTTC. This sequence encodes CASRRDRGIGEQYF.

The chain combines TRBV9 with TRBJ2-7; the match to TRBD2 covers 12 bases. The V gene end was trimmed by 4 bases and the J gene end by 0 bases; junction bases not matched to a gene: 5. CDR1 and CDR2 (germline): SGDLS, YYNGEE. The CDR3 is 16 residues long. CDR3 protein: CASSLGLAGSSYEQYF. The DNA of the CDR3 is TGTGCCAGCAGCCTCGGACTAGCGGGGTCCTCCTACGAGCAGTACTTC.

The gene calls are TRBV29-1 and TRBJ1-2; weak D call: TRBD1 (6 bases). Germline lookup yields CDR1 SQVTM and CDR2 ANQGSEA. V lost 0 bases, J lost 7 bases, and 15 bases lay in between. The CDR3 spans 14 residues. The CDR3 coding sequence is TGCAGCGTTGAAGATCGGGGGGGGCCACGTGGCTACACCTTC. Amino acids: CSVEDRGGPRGYTF.

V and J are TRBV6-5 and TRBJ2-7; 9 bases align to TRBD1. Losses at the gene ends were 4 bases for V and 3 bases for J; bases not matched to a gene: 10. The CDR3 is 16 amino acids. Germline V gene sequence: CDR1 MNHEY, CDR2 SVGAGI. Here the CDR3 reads CASSFWTGDIHYEQYF. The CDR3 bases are TGTGCCAGCAGTTTTTGGACAGGGGACATCCACTACGAGCAGTACTTC.

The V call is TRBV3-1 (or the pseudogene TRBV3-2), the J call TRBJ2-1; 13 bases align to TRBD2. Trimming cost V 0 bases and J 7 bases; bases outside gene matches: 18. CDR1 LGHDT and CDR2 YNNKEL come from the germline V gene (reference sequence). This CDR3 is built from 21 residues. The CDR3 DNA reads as TGTGCCAGCAGCCAAGATTACAGACGTGCAGGACTAGCGGGAGAAGGGAATGAGCAGTTCTTC. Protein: CASSQDYRRAGLAGEGNEQFF.

CDR3 in DNA: TGTGCCTGGGACAGAGCTAACTATGGCTACACCTTC. It is translated as CAWDRANYGYTF. The chain couples TRBV30 to TRBJ1-2; a possible D gene is TRBD1 (5 bases). In germline, CDR1 is GTSNPN, CDR2 SVGIG (reference sequence). The CDR3 is made up of 12 amino acids. Trimming stripped 5 bases from V and 0 bases from J, with 7 bases between.

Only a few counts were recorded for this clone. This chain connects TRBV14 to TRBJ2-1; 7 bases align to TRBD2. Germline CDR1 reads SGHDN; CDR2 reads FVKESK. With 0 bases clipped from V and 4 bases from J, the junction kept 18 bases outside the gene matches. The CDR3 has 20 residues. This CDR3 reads CASSQDSSGISLVKYNEQFF. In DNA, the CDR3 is TGTGCCAGCAGCCAAGATTCTAGCGGAATATCTTTAGTGAAATACAATGAGCAGTTCTTC.

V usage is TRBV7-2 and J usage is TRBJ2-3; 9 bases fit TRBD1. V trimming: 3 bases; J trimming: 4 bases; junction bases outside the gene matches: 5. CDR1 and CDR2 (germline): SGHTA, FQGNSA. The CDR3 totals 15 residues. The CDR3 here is CASSFDRGKSDTQYF. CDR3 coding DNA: TGTGCCAGCAGCTTCGACAGGGGGAAGTCAGATACGCAGTATTTT.

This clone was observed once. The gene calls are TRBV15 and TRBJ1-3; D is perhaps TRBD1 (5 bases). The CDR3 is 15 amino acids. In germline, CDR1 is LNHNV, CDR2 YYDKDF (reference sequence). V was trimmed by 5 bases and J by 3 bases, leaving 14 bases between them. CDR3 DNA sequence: TGTGCCACCAGCGGGTCGGAGGGGAGTGGAAACACCATATATTTT. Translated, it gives CATSGSEGSGNTIYF.

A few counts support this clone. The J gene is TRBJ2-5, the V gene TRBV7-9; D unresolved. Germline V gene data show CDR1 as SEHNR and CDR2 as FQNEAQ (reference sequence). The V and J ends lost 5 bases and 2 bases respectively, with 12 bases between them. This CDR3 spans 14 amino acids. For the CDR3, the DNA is TGTGCCAGCAGCGGTCAGGCCCTACAAGAGACCCAGTACTTC. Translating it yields CASSGQALQETQYF.

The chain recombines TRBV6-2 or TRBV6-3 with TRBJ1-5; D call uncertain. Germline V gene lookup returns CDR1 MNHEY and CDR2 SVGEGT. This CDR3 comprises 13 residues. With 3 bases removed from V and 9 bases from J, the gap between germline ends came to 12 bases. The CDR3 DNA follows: TGTGCCAGCAGTTATTATCCCTATCGGCCCCAGCATTTT. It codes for CASSYYPYRPQHF.

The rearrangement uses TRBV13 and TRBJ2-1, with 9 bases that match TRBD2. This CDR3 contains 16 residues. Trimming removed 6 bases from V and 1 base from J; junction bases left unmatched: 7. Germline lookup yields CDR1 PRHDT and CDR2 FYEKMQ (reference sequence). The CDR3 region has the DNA TGTGCCAGCAGGCGTACTAGCGGGTCTTCCTACAATGAGCAGTTCTTC. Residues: CASRRTSGSSYNEQFF.

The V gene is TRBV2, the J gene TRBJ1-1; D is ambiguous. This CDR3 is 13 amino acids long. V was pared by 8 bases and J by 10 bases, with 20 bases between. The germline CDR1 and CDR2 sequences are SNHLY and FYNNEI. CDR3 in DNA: TGTGCCAGCGGGAGGTCTTGGGCCGAGGGAGCTTTCTTT. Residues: CASGRSWAEGAFF.

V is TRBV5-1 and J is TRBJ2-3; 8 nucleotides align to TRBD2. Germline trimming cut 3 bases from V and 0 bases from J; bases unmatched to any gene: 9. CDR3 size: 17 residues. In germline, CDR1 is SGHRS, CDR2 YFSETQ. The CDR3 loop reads CASSSGLAGLSTDTQYF. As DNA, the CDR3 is TGCGCCAGCAGCTCTGGGCTAGCGGGCCTGAGCACAGATACGCAGTATTTT.

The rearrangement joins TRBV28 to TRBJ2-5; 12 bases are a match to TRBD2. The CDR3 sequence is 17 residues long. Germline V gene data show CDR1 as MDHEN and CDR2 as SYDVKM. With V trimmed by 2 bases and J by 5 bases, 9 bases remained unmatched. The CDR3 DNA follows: TGTGCCAGCAGTTTAGGAGGACTAGCGGGGATTGGGGAGACCCAGTACTTC. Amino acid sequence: CASSLGGLAGIGETQYF.

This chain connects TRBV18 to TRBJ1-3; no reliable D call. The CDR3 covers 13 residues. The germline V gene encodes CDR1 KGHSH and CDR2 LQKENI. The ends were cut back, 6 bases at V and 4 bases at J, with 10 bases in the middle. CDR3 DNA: TGTGCCAGCTCTCGAGGGTCAGGAAACACCATATATTTT. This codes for CASSRGSGNTIYF.

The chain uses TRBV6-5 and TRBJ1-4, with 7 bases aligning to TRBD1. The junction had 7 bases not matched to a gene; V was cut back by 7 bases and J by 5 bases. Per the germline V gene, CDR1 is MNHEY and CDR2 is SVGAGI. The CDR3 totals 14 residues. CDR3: CASKRDRVNEKLFF. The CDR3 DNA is TGTGCCAGCAAACGGGACAGAGTGAATGAAAAACTGTTTTTT.

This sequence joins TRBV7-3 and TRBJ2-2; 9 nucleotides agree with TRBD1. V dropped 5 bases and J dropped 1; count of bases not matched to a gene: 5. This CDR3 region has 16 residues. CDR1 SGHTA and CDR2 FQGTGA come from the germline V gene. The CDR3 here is CASSPSGQGNTGELFF. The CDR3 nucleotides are TGTGCCAGCAGCCCCTCGGGACAGGGGAACACCGGGGAGCTGTTTTTT. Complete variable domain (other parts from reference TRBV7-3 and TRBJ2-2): GAGVSQTPSNKVTEKGKYVELRCDPISGHTALYWYRQSLGQGPEFLIYFQGTGAADDSGLPNDRFFAVRPEGSVSTLKIQRTERGDSAVYLCASSPSGQGNTGELFFGEGSRLTVL.

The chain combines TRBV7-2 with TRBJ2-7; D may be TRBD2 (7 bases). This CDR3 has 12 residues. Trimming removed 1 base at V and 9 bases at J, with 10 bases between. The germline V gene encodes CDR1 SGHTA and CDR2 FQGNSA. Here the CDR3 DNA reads TGTGCCAGCAGCTTAGACAGGGAGGGGCAGTACTTC. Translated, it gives CASSLDREGQYF.

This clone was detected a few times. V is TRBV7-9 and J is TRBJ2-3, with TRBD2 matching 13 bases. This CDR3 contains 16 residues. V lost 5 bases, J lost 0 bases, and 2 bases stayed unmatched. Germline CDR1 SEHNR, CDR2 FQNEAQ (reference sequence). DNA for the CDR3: TGTGCCAGCAGCACGGGACTAGCGGGGAGCACAGATACGCAGTATTTT. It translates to CASSTGLAGSTDTQYF.

The CDR3 nucleotides are TGTGCCAGCAGCGAGGCGGCAACTAATGAAAAACTGTTTTTT. Translating it yields CASSEAATNEKLFF. V usage is TRBV9 and J usage is TRBJ1-4, with no clear D. Germline lookup yields CDR1 SGDLS and CDR2 YYNGEE. The CDR3 is 14 amino acids. Trimming cost V 3 bases and J 0 bases, with 6 bases left between them.

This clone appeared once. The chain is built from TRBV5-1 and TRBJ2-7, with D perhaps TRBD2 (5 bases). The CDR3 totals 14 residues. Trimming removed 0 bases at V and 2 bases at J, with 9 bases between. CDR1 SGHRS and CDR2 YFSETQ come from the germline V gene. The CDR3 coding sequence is TGCGCCAGCAGCTTGGTTACGGGAACCTACGAGCAGTACTTC. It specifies CASSLVTGTYEQYF.

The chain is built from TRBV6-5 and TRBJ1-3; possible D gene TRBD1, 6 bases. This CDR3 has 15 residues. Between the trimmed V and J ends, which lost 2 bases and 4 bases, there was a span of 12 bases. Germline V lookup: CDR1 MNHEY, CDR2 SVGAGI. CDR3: CASSYLGAKGNTIYF. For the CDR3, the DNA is TGTGCCAGCAGTTACCTGGGGGCGAAAGGAAACACCATATATTTT.